This T cell receptor (beta chain) is from a study of CD8 T cells in ankylosing spondylitis. About this clonotype: Its target is not known.

Study findings and constraints: One TCR beta motif, made up of about 8 highly homologous variants, appeared characteristic of ankylosing spondylitis blood. Disease-linked clones, CD8+, were relatively rare in peripheral blood. Reportedly, matched ankylosing spondylitis synovial fluid was significantly enriched for disease-linked clones.

One entry per CDR3 protein, called by TCRdb with MiXCR from the 5' RACE reads. The repertoire holds some 840,000 distinct CDR3 sequences, with approximately 10% as singletons. Sequences were obtained from blood, either unsorted or a sorted T cell fraction (not recorded which). The sequence was collected from a male donor with ankylosing spondylitis.

The CDR3 region has the DNA TGTGCCACCAGTGAAGGTCAAGGGATAGGTGGCTACACCTTC. Translated: CATSEGQGIGGYTF. V is TRBV24-1 and J is TRBJ1-2; no firm D call. V was trimmed by 4 bases and J by 7 bases, leaving 15 bases between them. The CDR3 is 14 amino acids. In germline, CDR1 is KGHDR, CDR2 SFDVKD.